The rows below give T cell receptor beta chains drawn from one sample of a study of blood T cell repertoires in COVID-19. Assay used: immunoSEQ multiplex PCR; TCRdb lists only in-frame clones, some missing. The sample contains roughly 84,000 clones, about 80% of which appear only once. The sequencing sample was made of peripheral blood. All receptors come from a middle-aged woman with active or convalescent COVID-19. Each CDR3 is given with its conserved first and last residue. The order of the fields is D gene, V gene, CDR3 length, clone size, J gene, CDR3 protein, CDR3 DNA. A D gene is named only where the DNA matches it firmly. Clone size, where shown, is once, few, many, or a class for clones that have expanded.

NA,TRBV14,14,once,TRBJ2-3,CASSPNLFTDTQYF,TGTGCCAGCAGCCCCAACCTATTCACAGATACGCAGTATTTT
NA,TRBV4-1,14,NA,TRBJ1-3,CASREGLSGNTIYF,TGCGCCAGCAGGGAGGGCCTAAGTGGAAACACCATATATTTT
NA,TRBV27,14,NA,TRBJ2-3,CASSLDSPWDTQYF,TGTGCCAGCAGTTTGGACAGCCCTTGGGATACGCAGTATTTT
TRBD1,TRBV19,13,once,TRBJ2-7,CASRQGASYEQYF,TGTGCCAGTAGACAGGGGGCTTCCTACGAGCAGTACTTC
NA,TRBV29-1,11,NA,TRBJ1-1,CSVEGNTEAFF,TGCAGCGTCGAGGGTAACACTGAAGCTTTCTTT
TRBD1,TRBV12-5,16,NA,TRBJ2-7,CASGATRTGLSYEQYF,TGTGCTAGTGGAGCCACAAGGACAGGCCTCTCCTACGAGCAGTACTTC
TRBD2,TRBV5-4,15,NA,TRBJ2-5,CASSLTSGGLETQYF,TGTGCCAGCAGCTTGACTAGCGGGGGCCTAGAGACCCAGTACTTC
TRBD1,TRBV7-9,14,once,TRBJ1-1,CASSNTGAATEAFF,TGTGCCAGCAGTAACACAGGGGCAGCCACTGAAGCTTTCTTT
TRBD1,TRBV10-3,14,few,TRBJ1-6,CAIRDRGYNSPLHF,TGTGCCATCAGGGACAGGGGCTATAATTCACCCCTCCACTTT
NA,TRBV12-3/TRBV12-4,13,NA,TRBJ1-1,CASSWTMNTEAFF,TGTGCCAGCAGTTGGACTATGAACACTGAAGCTTTCTTT
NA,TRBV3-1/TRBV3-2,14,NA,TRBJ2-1,CASSQEWPYNEQFF,TGTGCCAGCAGCCAAGAGTGGCCCTACAATGAGCAGTTCTTC
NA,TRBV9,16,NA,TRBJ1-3,CASSARHALSGNTIYF,TGTGCCAGCAGCGCCAGACACGCTCTGTCTGGAAACACCATATATTTT
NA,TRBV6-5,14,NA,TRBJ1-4,CASSHSQTNEKLFF,TGTGCCAGCAGTCACAGTCAGACTAATGAAAAACTGTTTTTT
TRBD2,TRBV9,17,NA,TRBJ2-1,CASSASKSGSSYNEQFF,TGTGCCAGCAGCGCTAGTAAGAGCGGGAGCTCCTACAATGAGCAGTTCTTC
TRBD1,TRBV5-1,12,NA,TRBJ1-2,CASSLTGGGYTF,TGCGCCAGCAGCTTGACAGGGGGAGGCTACACCTTC